Below, 14 T cell receptor beta chains from the same sample are listed, as sequenced in a study of T cell repertoires in cytomegalovirus infection (dated by TCRdb to about 2019). The data were produced on an Illumina HiSeq 1500. TCRdb trimmed the raw reads at Q25, called clones with MiXCR and kept productive beta chains. Rows matching on CDR3 protein sequence are summarized as one entry with the most common DNA and genes. For this sample there are 680,000 or so distinct CDR3 sequences; less than 40% appear just once. The ten top clones hold 2.8% of the sample. The material sequenced was PBMCs. Receptors originate from a human donor in good health (CMV status not recorded). Some clones in this sample may be carry-over from other donors' samples.

This clonotype has a handful of counts. The chain carries TRBV2 and TRBJ2-7; weak D call: TRBD1 (5 bases). Germline loops: CDR1 SNHLY, CDR2 FYNNEI. The CDR3 sequence is 13 residues long. Trimming left V 4 bases short and J 4 bases short, with 11 bases between. This CDR3 is CASSGRQPYEQYF. DNA of the CDR3: TGTGCCAGCAGTGGCCGACAGCCATACGAGCAGTACTTC.

This clonotype was picked up a small number of times. The rearrangement joins TRBV7-9 to TRBJ2-4; possible D gene TRBD2, 6 bases. V was cut by 5 bases and J by 7 bases, with 18 bases left in between. The length of the CDR3 is 15 residues. CDR1 and CDR2 (germline): SEHNR, FQNEAQ (reference sequence). The CDR3 DNA is TGTGCCAGCAGCCTACGGGAGAACCGAAGGAACATTCAGTACTTC. Its protein product is CASSLRENRRNIQYF.

J is TRBJ2-5 and V is TRBV11-1; D is unresolved. The V end was cut by 4 bases, the J end by 1 base, with 7 bases between. From germline, CDR1 is SGHAT and CDR2 FQDESV (reference sequence). The CDR3 contains 13 residues. CDR3 amino acids: CASSSWSQETQYF. The CDR3 region has the DNA TGTGCCAGCAGCTCTTGGTCCCAAGAGACCCAGTACTTC.

With regard to this clonotype: The junction and the germline gene differ at one end; a read error may be behind it. This chain connects TRBV28 to TRBJ1-1, with D tentatively TRBD1 (6 bases). Germline CDR1 is MDHEN and CDR2 is SYDVKM. This CDR3 has 14 residues. CDR3 in amino acids: CSSSLWQGNTEAFF. CDR3 bases: TGTTCCAGCAGTTTATGGCAGGGGAACACAGAAGCTTTCTTT.

This clonotype was recorded many times. This chain links TRBV7-2 with TRBJ1-1; D unclear. Germline loops: CDR1 SGHTA, CDR2 FQGNSA. CDR3 length: 15 residues. V was clipped by 1 base and J by 2 bases, with 11 bases between them. The CDR3 protein is CASSLDGGVNTEAFF. The CDR3, as DNA: TGTGCCAGCAGCTTAGACGGAGGAGTAAACACTGAAGCTTTCTTT.

The table lists this clonotype with many counts. The chain has TRBV7-2 and TRBJ2-1; D is ambiguous. Germline values: CDR1 SGHTA, CDR2 FQGNSA. Trimming pared 1 base from V and 9 bases from J, leaving 10 bases between. The CDR3 length is 13 residues. The CDR3 region has the DNA TGTGCCAGCAGCTTAGTCGTCCGGAGTGAGCAGTTCTTC. The encoded protein is CASSLVVRSEQFF. The whole variable domain, remainder taken from reference TRBV7-2 and TRBJ2-1, is GAGVSQSPSNKVTEKGKDVELRCDPISGHTALYWYRQSLGQGLEFLIYFQGNSAPDKSGLPSDRFSAERTGGSVSTLTIQRTQQEDSAVYLCASSLVVRSEQFFGPGTRLTVL.

This clonotype was picked up a small number of times. V is TRBV12-3 or TRBV12-4 and J is TRBJ1-1, with 10 nucleotides matching TRBD1. V gave up 7 bases and J gave up 11 bases; unmatched junction bases: 10. The CDR3 sequence is 13 residues long. The CDR3 coding sequence is TGTGCCAGCACCCCCGGGACAGGGGACGGCGCTTTCTTT. Translation gives CASTPGTGDGAFF.

V usage is TRBV7-9 and J usage is TRBJ1-1, with D tentatively TRBD1 (5 bases). CDR3 length: 15 amino acids. Per germline, CDR1 SEHNR and CDR2 FQNEAQ (reference sequence). The V and J ends lost 5 bases and 3 bases respectively, with 16 bases between them. The CDR3 DNA reads TGTGCCAGCAGCCCTCTTGGGACGGCGGACACTGAAGCTTTCTTT. Amino acids: CASSPLGTADTEAFF.

As concerns this clonotype: No conserved phenylalanine or tryptophan ends this CDR3, so it is likely a read error. The chain recombines TRBV6-5 with TRBJ2-7, with 11 bases aligning to TRBD2. Losses at the gene ends were 10 bases for V and 6 bases for J; bases not matched to a gene: 5. This CDR3 has 12 amino acids. CDR1 is MNHEY, CDR2 SVGAGI, per germline. The chain's CDR3 is CATTGTSGEQYC. The CDR3 nucleotides are TGTGCCACCACCGGGACTAGCGGCGAGCAGTACTGC.

V is TRBV30 and J is TRBJ1-1; 10 nucleotides line up with TRBD1. This CDR3 has 18 amino acids. V lost 2 bases, J lost 3 bases, and 15 bases stayed unmatched. Per the germline V gene, CDR1 is GTSNPN and CDR2 is SVGIG (reference sequence). The CDR3 DNA reads TGTGCCTGGAGTTCCGGGACAGGGGTGCAACCTGAAGACACTGAAGCTTTCTTT. This translates into CAWSSGTGVQPEDTEAFF.

J is TRBJ2-3 and V is TRBV7-2; tentatively, D is TRBD1 or TRBD2 (6 bases each). The CDR3 extends over 15 amino acids. Trimming stripped 2 bases from V and 1 base from J, with 10 bases between. In germline, CDR1 is SGHTA, CDR2 FQGNSA. In nucleotides, the CDR3 is TGTGCCAGCAGCTTATATAGGGGGGGCACAGATACGCAGTATTTT. This translates into CASSLYRGGTDTQYF.

Ten or more counts support this clonotype. This chain connects TRBV5-8 to TRBJ1-5; 9 nucleotides line up with TRBD1. The CDR3 covers 16 residues. Germline-derived CDR1 and CDR2 are SGHTS and YDEGEE. V dropped 5 bases and J dropped 4; count of bases not matched to a gene: 10. The CDR3 nucleotides are TGTGCCAGCAGAATCCTTCAAGGGACAGGGAATCAGCCCCAGCATTTT. Translation gives CASRILQGTGNQPQHF.

This clonotype came up a few times. The J gene is TRBJ1-2, the V gene TRBV10-3, with unresolved D. CDR1 is ENHRY, CDR2 SYGVKD, per germline. CDR3 length: 13 amino acids. The germline V and J ends were trimmed by 6 bases and 4 bases, with 12 bases remaining between them. As DNA, the CDR3 is TGTGCCATCAGCAGGACCGAATCCTATGGCTACACCTTC. Its translation: CAISRTESYGYTF.

This clonotype was found a few times. The chain is built from TRBV28 and TRBJ1-2; unclear D gene. CDR3 length equals 15 residues. The V gene lost 6 bases and the J gene lost 0 bases, with 14 bases spanning the gap. Looked up from germline, CDR1 is MDHEN and CDR2 is SYDVKM. The CDR3 DNA is TGTGCCAGCAGACCCTCCACGACAACTAACTATGGCTACACCTTC. As protein: CASRPSTTTNYGYTF.